One sample yielded the 23 T cell receptor beta chains listed below, sequenced in a study of T cell responses to AZD1222 COVID-19 vaccine. Measured with immunoSEQ multiplex PCR; TCRdb has only the in-frame clones, and not every one. Counted here are around 200,000 clones, more than 85% occurring once; the ten biggest clones make up about 3.9%. This sample comprised peripheral blood, obtained on day 0 of AZD1222 vaccination. The origin of the receptors is an adult in good health.

This chain joins TRBV6-5 and TRBJ1-5; D may be TRBD1 (6 bases). From germline, CDR1 is MNHEY and CDR2 SVGAGI. The ends were cut back, 7 bases at V and 5 bases at J, with 15 bases in the middle. This CDR3 is 14 amino acids long. CDR3 sequence: CASTLMDSYQPQHF. In DNA, the CDR3 is TGTGCCAGCACACTCATGGACAGTTATCAGCCCCAGCATTTT.

This clone was recorded a few times. The chain joins TRBV27 to TRBJ2-7; TRBD2 is a possible D gene (5 bases). Germline V lookup: CDR1 MNHEY, CDR2 SMNVEV (reference sequence). This CDR3 has 13 amino acids. Trimming removed 10 bases at V and 0 bases at J, with 13 bases between. The CDR3 sequence is CATGLASSYEQYF. CDR3 nucleotides: TGTGCCACCGGACTCGCGTCCTCCTACGAGCAGTACTTC.

V is TRBV4-1 and J is TRBJ2-1, with unresolved D. The germline CDR1 and CDR2 sequences are MGHRA and YSYEKL. CDR3 size: 17 residues. V was trimmed by 1 base and J by 2 bases, leaving 15 bases between them. This chain's CDR3 is CASSQANAHTAYNEQFF. The DNA of the CDR3 is TGCGCCAGCAGCCAAGCTAATGCCCACACCGCCTACAATGAGCAGTTCTTC.

CDR3 nucleotide sequence: TGTGCCAGCAGCTCCTGGACCATGCTTGGACAGAGGAACTATGGCTACACCTTC. Its translation: CASSSWTMLGQRNYGYTF. V and J are TRBV13 and TRBJ1-2; maybe TRBD1 (6 bases). V lost 4 bases and J 2 bases, leaving 23 bases between the germline ends. From germline, CDR1 is PRHDT and CDR2 FYEKMQ (reference sequence). The CDR3 is made up of 18 amino acids.

This rearrangement joins TRBV10-3 to TRBJ1-4; TRBD1 aligns across 7 bases. Germline loops: CDR1 ENHRY, CDR2 SYGVKD. The CDR3 is made up of 13 amino acids. V was clipped by 8 bases and J by 4 bases; unmatched bases: 4. CDR3 sequence: CAISGTVNEKLFF. In nucleotides, the CDR3 is TGTGCCATCTCCGGGACAGTTAATGAAAAACTGTTTTTT.

The chain recombines TRBV12-3 or TRBV12-4 with TRBJ1-2; D unclear. The length of the CDR3 is 13 residues. V lost 0 bases to trimming and J lost 8 bases, with 10 bases between them. This chain's CDR3 is CASSLAVATGYTF. As DNA, the CDR3 is TGTGCCAGCAGTTTAGCGGTGGCGACAGGCTACACCTTC.

This clone has only one observation. The rearrangement joins TRBV6-2 or TRBV6-3 to TRBJ1-1; maybe TRBD1 (6 bases). The CDR3 has 13 residues. The germline V gene has CDR1 MNHEY and CDR2 SVGEGT. The V gene lost 4 bases and the J gene lost 5 bases, with 11 bases spanning the gap. The CDR3 spells CASSFRGYTEAFF. The CDR3 bases are TGTGCCAGCAGTTTCAGGGGTTATACTGAAGCTTTCTTT.

This rearrangement joins TRBV5-1 to TRBJ2-1; 10 bases match TRBD2. CDR3 size: 16 residues. Germline V gene data show CDR1 as SGHRS and CDR2 as YFSETQ. V lost 0 bases, J lost 9 bases, and 9 bases stayed unmatched. As DNA, the CDR3 is TGCGCCAGCAGCTTGGGAGGTCTAGCGGGAGAAGGTGAGCAGTTCTTC. Encoded protein: CASSLGGLAGEGEQFF.

The V and J genes are TRBV27 and TRBJ1-6; no clear D. The CDR3 consists of 14 residues. Germline values: CDR1 MNHEY, CDR2 SMNVEV (reference sequence). Trimming stripped 4 bases from V and 7 bases from J, with 11 bases between. The DNA of the CDR3 is TGTGCCAGCAGTTACCGGAACGGAAATTCACCCCTCCACTTT. Protein sequence: CASSYRNGNSPLHF.

Comment on this clone: Other nucleotide sequences from this sample produce the same CDR3. The chain links TRBV27 to TRBJ2-7; a possible D gene is TRBD2 (5 bases). This CDR3 is 13 amino acids long. In germline, CDR1 is MNHEY, CDR2 SMNVEV (reference sequence). Trimming stripped 3 bases from V and 4 bases from J, with 10 bases between. This chain's CDR3 is CASSLAGAYEQYF. The CDR3 DNA reads as TGTGCCAGCAGTTTGGCGGGCGCTTACGAGCAGTACTTC.

This clone was seen just once. The chain couples TRBV5-6 to TRBJ2-7; possible D gene TRBD1, 6 bases. Trimming took off 0 bases at V and 6 bases at J, with 10 bases between the two ends. CDR1 is SGHDT and CDR2 is YYEEEE in the germline V gene. The CDR3 totals 13 residues. The CDR3 reads CASSLVRGSEQYF. The CDR3 DNA sequence: TGTGCCAGCAGCTTGGTTAGGGGGTCCGAGCAGTACTTC.

This clone was observed a handful of times. The CDR3 sequence: CASSAEENTEAFF. DNA for the CDR3: TGTGCCAGCTCAGCCGAGGAGAACACTGAAGCTTTCTTT. The rearrangement uses TRBV18 and TRBJ1-1; no reliable D call. This CDR3 has 13 amino acids. V dropped 5 bases and J dropped 1 base, with 8 bases sitting between them. The germline V gene encodes CDR1 KGHSH and CDR2 LQKENI.

This chain links TRBV11-3 with TRBJ1-1; maybe TRBD1 (6 bases). The CDR3 runs 14 residues. CDR1 is SGHNT and CDR2 is YENEEA in the germline V gene. V was shortened by 5 bases and J by 3 bases, with 13 bases between the two germline ends. CDR3 loop: CASSRRGADTEAFF. CDR3 coding DNA: TGTGCCAGCAGCCGTCGGGGGGCGGACACTGAAGCTTTCTTT.

The J gene is TRBJ1-1, the V gene TRBV10-1; D gene unclear. CDR1 and CDR2 (germline): WNHNN, SYGVQD (reference sequence). The CDR3 runs to 12 residues. Trimming removed 2 bases from V and 6 bases from J, with 7 bases in between. In DNA form, the CDR3 reads TGCGCCAGCAGTGAGAGCGACTCTGAAGCTTTCTTT. Its protein product is CASSESDSEAFF.

This sequence joins TRBV10-1 and TRBJ2-2, with unresolved D. V gave up 4 bases and J gave up 6 bases, with 9 bases separating them. This CDR3 region has 13 residues. CDR1 is WNHNN and CDR2 is SYGVQD in the germline V gene (reference sequence). CDR3 protein: CASSATSAGELFF. Here the CDR3 DNA reads TGCGCCAGCAGTGCCACAAGCGCCGGGGAGCTGTTTTTT.

The CDR3 reads CASSWEGTGLYGYTF. CDR3 sequence (DNA): TGCGCCAGCAGCTGGGAAGGGACAGGACTCTATGGCTACACCTTC. This chain connects TRBV5-1 to TRBJ1-2; 8 bases are a match to TRBD1. Germline assignment: CDR1 SGHRS and CDR2 YFSETQ. The CDR3 length is 15 residues. Unmatched junction bases numbered 8, after V lost 3 bases and J lost 4 bases.

This chain uses TRBV29-1 with TRBJ2-1; no firm D call. Germline-derived CDR1 and CDR2 are SQVTM and ANQGSEA. V shed 3 bases and J shed 10 bases, with 7 bases lying between them. The CDR3 is made up of 10 amino acids. CDR3 amino acids: CSVEDREQFF. For the CDR3, the DNA is TGCAGCGTTGAGGATCGGGAGCAGTTCTTC.

The chain is built from TRBV7-2 and TRBJ1-4; 9 nucleotides match TRBD1. Germline CDR1 SGHTA, CDR2 FQGNSA. The CDR3 runs to 18 residues. The V and J ends lost 1 base and 0 bases, in that order; junction bases with no gene match: 6. CDR3 amino acids: CASSLEYRGQATNEKLFF. Here the CDR3 DNA reads TGTGCCAGCAGCTTAGAGTACAGGGGGCAGGCAACTAATGAAAAACTGTTTTTT. Full variable domain (missing parts from reference TRBV7-2 and TRBJ1-4): GAGVSQSPSNKVTEKGKDVELRCDPISGHTALYWYRQSLGQGLEFLIYFQGNSAPDKSGLPSDRFSAERTGGSVSTLTIQRTQQEDSAVYLCASSLEYRGQATNEKLFFGSGTQLSVL.

The J gene is TRBJ1-3, the V gene TRBV10-1; D perhaps matches TRBD1 (5 bases). CDR1 is WNHNN, CDR2 SYGVQD, per germline (reference sequence). The CDR3 contains 15 residues. Trimming took off 7 bases at V and 0 bases at J, with 13 bases between the two ends. CDR3: CASTKDIYSGNTIYF. The CDR3, as DNA: TGCGCCAGCACTAAGGACATATACTCTGGAAACACCATATATTTT.

This clone has only one observation. The genes are TRBV30 and TRBJ2-2; 10 positions agree with TRBD2. Losses at the gene ends were 3 bases for V and 3 bases for J; bases not matched to a gene: 4. Germline-derived CDR1 and CDR2 are GTSNPN and SVGIG (reference sequence). There are 15 residues in the CDR3. CDR3 coding DNA: TGTGCCTGGAGCCCGAGCGGGAGGGACACCGGGGAGCTGTTTTTT. This encodes CAWSPSGRDTGELFF.

The genes are TRBV5-5 and TRBJ1-6; TRBD1 matches at 7 bases. Germline CDR1 is SGHKS and CDR2 is YYEKEE (reference sequence). V lost 3 bases and J lost 7; bases outside the gene matches: 10. This CDR3 is 16 amino acids long. For the CDR3, the DNA is TGTGCCAGCAGCTCTCGACGACAGGGTGGGAATTCACCCCTCCACTTT. It yields the protein CASSSRRQGGNSPLHF.

This sequence joins TRBV7-9 and TRBJ1-1; 9 nucleotides match TRBD1. Trimming cost V 5 bases and J 5 bases; bases outside gene matches: 6. The CDR3 contains 14 residues. Germline V gene sequence: CDR1 SEHNR, CDR2 FQNEAQ (reference sequence). CDR3 loop: CASSPRTGVTEAFF. The CDR3 nucleotides read TGTGCCAGCAGCCCTAGGACAGGGGTAACTGAAGCTTTCTTT. Full variable domain (missing parts from reference TRBV7-9 and TRBJ1-1): DTGVSQNPRHKITKRGQNVTFRCDPISEHNRLYWYRQTLGQGPEFLTYFQNEAQLEKSRLLSDRFSAERPKGSFSTLEIQRTEQGDSAMYLCASSPRTGVTEAFFGQGTRLTVV.

The chain carries TRBV13 and TRBJ1-2, with 7 positions matching TRBD1. The CDR3 runs to 15 residues. In germline, CDR1 is PRHDT, CDR2 FYEKMQ (reference sequence). Trimming took 0 bases from V and 1 from J; bases not matched to a gene: 2. The CDR3 region has the DNA TGTGCCAGCAGCTTAGGCAGGGGGAATAACTATGGCTACACCTTC. Translating gives CASSLGRGNNYGYTF. The whole variable domain, filled in from reference TRBV13 and TRBJ1-2, reads AAGVIQSPRHLIKEKRETATLKCYPIPRHDTVYWYQQGPGQDPQFLISFYEKMQSDKGSIPDRFSAQQFSDYHSELNMSSLELGDSALYFCASSLGRGNNYGYTFGSGTRLTVV.